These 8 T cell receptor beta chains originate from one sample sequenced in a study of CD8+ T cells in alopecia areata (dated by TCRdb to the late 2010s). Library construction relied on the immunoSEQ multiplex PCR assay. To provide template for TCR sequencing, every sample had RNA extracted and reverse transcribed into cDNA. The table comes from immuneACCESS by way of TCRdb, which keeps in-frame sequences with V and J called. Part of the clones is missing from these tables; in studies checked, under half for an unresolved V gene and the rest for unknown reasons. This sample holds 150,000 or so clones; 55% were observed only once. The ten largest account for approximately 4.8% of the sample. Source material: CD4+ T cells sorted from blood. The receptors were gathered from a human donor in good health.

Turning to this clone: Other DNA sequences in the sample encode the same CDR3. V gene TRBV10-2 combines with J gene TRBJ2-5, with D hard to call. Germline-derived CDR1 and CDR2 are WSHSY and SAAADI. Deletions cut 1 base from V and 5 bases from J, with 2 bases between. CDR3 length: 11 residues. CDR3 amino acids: CASSELETQYF. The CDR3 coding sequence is TGCGCCAGCAGTGAGTTGGAGACCCAGTACTTC.

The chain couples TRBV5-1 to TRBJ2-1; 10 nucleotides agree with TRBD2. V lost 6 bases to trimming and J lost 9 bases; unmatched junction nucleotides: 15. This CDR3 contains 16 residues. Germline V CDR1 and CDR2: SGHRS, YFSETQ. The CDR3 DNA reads TGCGCCAGCAACCCTAGCGGGAGAAGCTCAGGGGGTGAGCAGTTCTTC. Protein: CASNPSGRSSGGEQFF.

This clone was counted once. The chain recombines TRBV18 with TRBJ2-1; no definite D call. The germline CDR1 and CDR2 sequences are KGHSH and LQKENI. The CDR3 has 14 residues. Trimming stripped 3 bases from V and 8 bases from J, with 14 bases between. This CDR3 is CASSPLPRMDEQFF. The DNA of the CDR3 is TGTGCCAGCTCACCCCTCCCTCGCATGGATGAGCAGTTCTTC.

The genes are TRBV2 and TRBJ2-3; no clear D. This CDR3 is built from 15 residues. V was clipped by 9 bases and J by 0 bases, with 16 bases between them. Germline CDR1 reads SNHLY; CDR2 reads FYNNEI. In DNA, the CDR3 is TGTGCCAGTCAACTGGTAGACCTTAGCACAGATACGCAGTATTTT. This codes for CASQLVDLSTDTQYF.

The CDR3 DNA is TGTGCCTGGAGGACAGGGGTAGGGACGGGAGGCTACACCTTC. Protein sequence: CAWRTGVGTGGYTF. The rearrangement joins TRBV30 to TRBJ1-2; 8 bases are shared with TRBD1. Germline CDR1 reads GTSNPN; CDR2 reads SVGIG (reference sequence). The J segment lost 8 bases and the V segment lost 3 bases, leaving 11 bases of the junction unmatched. The length of the CDR3 is 14 residues.

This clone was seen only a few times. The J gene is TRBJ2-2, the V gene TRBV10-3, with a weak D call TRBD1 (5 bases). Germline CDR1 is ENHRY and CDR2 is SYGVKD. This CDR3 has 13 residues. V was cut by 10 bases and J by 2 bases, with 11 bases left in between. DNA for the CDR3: TGTGCCACCCAGACAGATAACACCGGGGAGCTGTTTTTT. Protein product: CATQTDNTGELFF.

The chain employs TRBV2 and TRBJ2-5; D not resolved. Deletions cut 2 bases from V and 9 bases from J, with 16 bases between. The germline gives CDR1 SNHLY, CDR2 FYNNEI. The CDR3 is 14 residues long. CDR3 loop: CASSERTGVMSQYF. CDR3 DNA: TGTGCCAGCAGTGAACGGACCGGCGTTATGTCCCAGTACTTC.

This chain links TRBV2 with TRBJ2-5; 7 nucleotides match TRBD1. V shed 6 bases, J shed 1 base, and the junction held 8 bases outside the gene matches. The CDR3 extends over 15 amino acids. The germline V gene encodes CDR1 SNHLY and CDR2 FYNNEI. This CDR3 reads CASRPDRAGQETQYF. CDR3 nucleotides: TGTGCCAGCAGACCTGACAGGGCCGGCCAAGAGACCCAGTACTTC.